This T cell receptor (beta chain) was obtained from a study of T cells in Graves' hyperthyroidism and ophthalmopathy. Authors of the study amplified TCR beta CDR3 regions from RNA transcripts. When the TCR CDR3 underwent first-round RT-PCR, the HTBI primer set was used. TCRdb re-called the multiplex PCR reads with MiXCR, one entry per CDR3 protein. The top ten clones hold 4% to 6.5% of a sample with roughly 420,000 distinct CDR3 sequences, roughly 13% of them seen once. Notes on the study in general: Before onset, by a median of around 6.1 months, the model predicted ophthalmopathy. Most expanded thyroid clonotypes above 0.001 recurred in blood.

Reasons for excluding patients were uncontrolled infection, other autoimmune disease, pregnancy or lactation. This sample holds PBMCs from about 10 ml fresh peripheral blood. Germline-derived CDR1 and CDR2 are KGHSH and LQKENI. Trimming took 0 bases from V and 1 from J, leaving 6 bases between them. This CDR3 contains 14 residues. This clonotype was detected ten times or more. Its cognate antigen is unknown. Source material: blood. The sequence was collected from a woman under 30 with Graves' hyperthyroidism. The J gene is TRBJ1-1, the V gene TRBV18, with D unclear. The CDR3 reads CASSPPRQNTEAFF. The CDR3 DNA follows: TGTGCCAGCTCACCACCCCGACAGAACACTGAAGCTTTCTTT. The full variable domain, rest sourced from reference TRBV18 and TRBJ1-1, is NAGVMQNPRHLVRRRGQEARLRCSPMKGHSHVYWYRQLPEEGLKFMVYLQKENIIDESGMPKERFSAEFPKEGPSILRIQQVVRGDSAAYFCASSPPRQNTEAFFGQGTRLTVV.